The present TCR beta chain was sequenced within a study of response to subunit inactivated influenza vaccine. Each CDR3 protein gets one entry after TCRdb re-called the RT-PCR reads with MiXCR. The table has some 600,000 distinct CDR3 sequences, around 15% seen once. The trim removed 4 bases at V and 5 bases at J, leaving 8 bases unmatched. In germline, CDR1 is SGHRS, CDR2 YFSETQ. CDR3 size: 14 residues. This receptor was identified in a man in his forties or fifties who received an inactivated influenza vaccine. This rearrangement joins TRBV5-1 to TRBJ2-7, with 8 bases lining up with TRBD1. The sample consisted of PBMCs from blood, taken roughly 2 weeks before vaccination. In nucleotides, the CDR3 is TGCGCCAGCAGCCCCTGGACAGGGCTCGACGAGCAGTACTTC. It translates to CASSPWTGLDEQYF.